The following is a T cell receptor beta chain sequence with its context. As processed by the authors: The assay estimated nucleated cells by amplifying reference gene primers. Profiled with immunoSEQ multiplex PCR; TCRdb holds only in-frame clones, not every one. V and J calls plus clone size are reproduced from that table; the DNA served to infer D and trimming. The sample holds fewer than 180,000 clones, around 84% seen once. This CDR3 contains 16 residues. V lost 4 bases and J lost 1; bases outside the gene matches: 6. Germline V lookup: CDR1 MNHNS, CDR2 SASEGT. The data derive from a study of blood T cell repertoires in COVID-19. Turning to the study itself: There were acute and convalescent COVID-19 samples, and they came from the United States, Italy and Spain. PBMCs, B-cell-depleted T cells, or T cells were the source of the cDNA or gDNA that made up the material.

This sequence originates from a man in his 70s with acute or convalescent COVID-19. V is TRBV6-1 and J is TRBJ2-2, with 7 bases matching TRBD1. The sequenced sample consisted of peripheral blood. CDR3 in amino acids: CASSATGQVNTGELFF. The CDR3 bases are TGTGCCAGCAGTGCCACTGGACAGGTGAACACCGGGGAGCTGTTTTTT.